This TCR beta chain derives from a study of CD8 T cell repertoires and HIV-1 epitope variants. Remarks on this clone: The antigen is not known.

Clones were sequenced by immunoSEQ multiplex PCR, and TCRdb holds only the in-frame ones, with some missing. This sample carries 4,800 or so clones, about two thirds of them seen once, and the ten largest clones take about 45%. This CDR3 is built from 13 residues. V was trimmed by 4 bases and J by 9 bases, leaving 15 bases between them. CDR1 and CDR2 (germline): MRHNA, SNTAGT. The receptor was derived from a male donor with HIV. The chain recombines TRBV6-4 with TRBJ1-1; a weak D match, TRBD1 (6 bases). Sequenced: cultured CD8+ T cells derived from PBMCs. The CDR3 sequence: CASSVDQQGKAFF. DNA of the CDR3: TGTGCCAGCAGTGTCGATCAACAGGGAAAAGCTTTCTTT.